Included here is one TCR beta chain sequence, with context. The antigen is unknown. These data come from a study of T-cell memory formation after mild COVID-19. General study points: Pre-infection memory harbored some responding clones, suggesting cross-reactive memory joined. Contracting clones from day 15 to 85 showed balanced CD4/CD8; later expanders favored CD4+.

TCRalpha and TCRbeta libraries used 5'RACE with constant-segment primers and UMIs. TCRdb fed the 5' RACE reads into MiXCR, producing one record per CDR3 protein. Here the sample spans over 300,000 distinct CDR3 sequences, more than 20% being singletons. Trimming at V came to 2 bases and at J to 7 bases, leaving 8 bases not matched to a gene. Per the germline V gene, CDR1 is SGHTA and CDR2 is FQGNSA. This CDR3 is built from 15 residues. The V call is TRBV7-2, the J call TRBJ2-1, with 7 bases that match TRBD2. The clonotype originates from a man aged 18 to 30 who had mild COVID-19 (a few samples of this study predate the infection). Cell type and time point are not known. Sequencing was carried out using PBMCs or a T cell subset sorted from them (not recorded which). CDR3 bases: TGTGCCAGCAGCTTAAACGGGGGAGGGCTTAATGAGCAGTTCTTC. As protein: CASSLNGGGLNEQFF.